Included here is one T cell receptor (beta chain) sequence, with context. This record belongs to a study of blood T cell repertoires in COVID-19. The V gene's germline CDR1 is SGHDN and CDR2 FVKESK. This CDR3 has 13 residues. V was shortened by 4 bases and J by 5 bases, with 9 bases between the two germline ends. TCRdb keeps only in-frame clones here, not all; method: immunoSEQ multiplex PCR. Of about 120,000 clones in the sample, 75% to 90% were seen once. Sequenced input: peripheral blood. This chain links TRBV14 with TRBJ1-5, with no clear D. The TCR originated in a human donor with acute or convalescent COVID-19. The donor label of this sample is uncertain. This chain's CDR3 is CASSLSVHQPQHF. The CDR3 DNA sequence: TGTGCCAGCAGCCTGTCGGTGCATCAGCCCCAGCATTTT.